Listed below are T cell receptor beta chains from one sample, sequenced in a study of cytomegalovirus exposure and HLA in healthy donors. The assay was immunoSEQ multiplex PCR, and TCRdb's table has in-frame clones only and misses some. The sample has about 38,000 clones; approximately 66% are singletons. Sequencing input: PBMCs. Receptors originate from a man aged 50-59 years in good health and CMV-seropositive. The conserved cysteine and the conserved F or W are not part of the CDR3 here. Each record gives: J gene, CDR3 length, V gene, CDR3 protein.

J gene: TRBJ2-2; CDR3 length: 12; V gene: TRBV19; CDR3 protein: ASSSQAGTGELF
J gene: TRBJ1-5; CDR3 length: 11; V gene: TRBV2; CDR3 protein: ASSENFNQPQH
J gene: TRBJ2-7; CDR3 length: 13; V gene: TRBV6-5; CDR3 protein: ASSYYRGASYEQY
J gene: TRBJ1-1; CDR3 length: 13; V gene: TRBV7-8; CDR3 protein: ASSALGQGGTEAF
J gene: TRBJ1-2; CDR3 length: 12; V gene: TRBV7-9; CDR3 protein: ASSPTTGGAVVT
J gene: TRBJ1-5; CDR3 length: 13; V gene: TRBV11-2; CDR3 protein: ASSLEGQSNQPQH
J gene: TRBJ2-7; CDR3 length: 12; V gene: TRBV7-3; CDR3 protein: ASSPGQVRGEQY
J gene: TRBJ1-4; CDR3 length: 14; V gene: TRBV7-2; CDR3 protein: ASSLVSTGTGEKLF
J gene: TRBJ2-1; CDR3 length: 14; V gene: TRBV6-6; CDR3 protein: ASRPDRLSSYNEQF
J gene: TRBJ2-5; CDR3 length: 13; V gene: TRBV6-5; CDR3 protein: ASRSLGQGVETQY